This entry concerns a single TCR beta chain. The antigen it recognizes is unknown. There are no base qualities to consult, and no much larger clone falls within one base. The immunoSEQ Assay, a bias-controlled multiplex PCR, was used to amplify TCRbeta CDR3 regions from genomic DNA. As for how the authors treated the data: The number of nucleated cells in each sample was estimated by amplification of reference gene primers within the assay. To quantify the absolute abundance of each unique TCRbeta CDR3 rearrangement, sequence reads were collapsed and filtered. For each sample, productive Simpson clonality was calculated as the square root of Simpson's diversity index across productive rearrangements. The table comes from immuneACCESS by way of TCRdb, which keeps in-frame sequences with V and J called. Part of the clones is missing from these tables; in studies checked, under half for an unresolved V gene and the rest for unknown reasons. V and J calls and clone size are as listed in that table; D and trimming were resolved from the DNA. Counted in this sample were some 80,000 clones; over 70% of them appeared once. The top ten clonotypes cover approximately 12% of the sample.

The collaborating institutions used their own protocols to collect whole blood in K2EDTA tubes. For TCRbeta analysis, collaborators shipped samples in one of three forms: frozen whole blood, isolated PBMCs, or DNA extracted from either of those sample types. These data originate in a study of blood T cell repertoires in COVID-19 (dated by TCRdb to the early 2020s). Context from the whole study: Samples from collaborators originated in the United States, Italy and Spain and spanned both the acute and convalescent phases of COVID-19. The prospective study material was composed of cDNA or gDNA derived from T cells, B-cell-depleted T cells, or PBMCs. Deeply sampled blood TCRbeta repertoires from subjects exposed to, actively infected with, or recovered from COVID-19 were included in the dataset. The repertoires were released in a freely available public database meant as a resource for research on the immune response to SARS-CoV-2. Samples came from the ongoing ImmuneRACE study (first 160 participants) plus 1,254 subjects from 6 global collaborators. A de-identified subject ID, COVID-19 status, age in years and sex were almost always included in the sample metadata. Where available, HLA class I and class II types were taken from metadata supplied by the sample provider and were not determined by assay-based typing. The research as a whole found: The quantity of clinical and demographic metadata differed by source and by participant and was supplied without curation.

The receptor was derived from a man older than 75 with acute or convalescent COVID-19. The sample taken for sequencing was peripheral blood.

The CDR3 has the sequence CASSLSSAGQYF. The sequenced DNA: TGTGCCAGCAGCTTAAGTTCGGCAGGGCAGTACTTC. This sequence uses TRBV7-9 and TRBJ2-7; the D segment cannot be called with confidence. V lost 2 bases and J lost 9 bases; the stretch between them is 11 bases long. From cysteine to phenylalanine, the CDR3 is 12 amino acids long. Here the CDR3 DNA is all that survives: 36 bases in frame from base 1. Taken from the germline V gene (reference sequence), the CDR1 and CDR2 loops are SEHNR and FQNEAQ. Where the CDR3 stops, the reference TRBV7-9 and TRBJ2-7 genes take over; the full variable domain is DTGVSQNPRHKITKRGQNVTFRCDPISEHNRLYWYRQTLGQGPEFLTYFQNEAQLEKSRLLSDRFSAERPKGSFSTLEIQRTEQGDSAMYLCASSLSSAGQYFGPGTRLTVT.